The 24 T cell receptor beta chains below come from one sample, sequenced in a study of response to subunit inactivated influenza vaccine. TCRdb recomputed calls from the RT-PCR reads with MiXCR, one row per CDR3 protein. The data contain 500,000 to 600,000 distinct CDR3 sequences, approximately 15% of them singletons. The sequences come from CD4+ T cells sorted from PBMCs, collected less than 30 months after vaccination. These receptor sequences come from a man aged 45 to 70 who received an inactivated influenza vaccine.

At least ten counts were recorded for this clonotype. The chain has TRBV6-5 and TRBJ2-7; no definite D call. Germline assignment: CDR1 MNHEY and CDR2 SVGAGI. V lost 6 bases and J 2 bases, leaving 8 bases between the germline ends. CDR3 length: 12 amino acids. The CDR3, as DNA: TGTGCCAGCAGACGCACTCCCTACGAGCAGTACTTC. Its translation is CASRRTPYEQYF.

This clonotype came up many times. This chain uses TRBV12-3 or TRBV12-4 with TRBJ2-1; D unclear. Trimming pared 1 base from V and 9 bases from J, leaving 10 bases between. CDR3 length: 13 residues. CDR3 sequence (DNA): TGTGCCAGCAGTTTAGTTGGGCTCGGTGAGCAGTTCTTC. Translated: CASSLVGLGEQFF.

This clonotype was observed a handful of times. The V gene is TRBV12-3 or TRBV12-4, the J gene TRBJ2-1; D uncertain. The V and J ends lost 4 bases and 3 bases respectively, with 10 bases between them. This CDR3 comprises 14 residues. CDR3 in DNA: TGTGCCAGCAGTTCCGGGCTAGGCTACAATGAGCAGTTCTTC. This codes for CASSSGLGYNEQFF.

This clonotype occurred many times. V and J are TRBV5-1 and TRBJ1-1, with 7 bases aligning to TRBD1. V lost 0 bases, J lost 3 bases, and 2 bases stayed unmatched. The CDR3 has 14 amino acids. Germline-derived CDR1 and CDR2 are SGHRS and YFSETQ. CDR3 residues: CASSLARGDTEAFF. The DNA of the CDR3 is TGCGCCAGCAGCTTGGCCAGGGGGGACACTGAAGCTTTCTTT. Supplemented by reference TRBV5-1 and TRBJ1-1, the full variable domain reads KAGVTQTPRYLIKTRGQQVTLSCSPISGHRSVSWYQQTPGQGLQFLFEYFSETQRNKGNFPGRFSGRQFSNSRSEMNVSTLELGDSALYLCASSLARGDTEAFFGQGTRLTVV.

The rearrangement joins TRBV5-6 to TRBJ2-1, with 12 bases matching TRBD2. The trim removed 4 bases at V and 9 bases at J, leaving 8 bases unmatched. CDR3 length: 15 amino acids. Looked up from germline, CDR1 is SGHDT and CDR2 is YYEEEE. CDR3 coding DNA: TGTGCCAGCAGCGCGACTAGCGGGGGACGCTTTGAGCAGTTCTTC. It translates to CASSATSGGRFEQFF.

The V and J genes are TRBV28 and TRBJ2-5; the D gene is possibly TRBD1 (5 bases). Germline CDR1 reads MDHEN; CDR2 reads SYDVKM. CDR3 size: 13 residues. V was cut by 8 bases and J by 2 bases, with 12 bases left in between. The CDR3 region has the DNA TGTGCCAGCCGAAGGAGACAGCAAGAGACCCAGTACTTC. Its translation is CASRRRQQETQYF.

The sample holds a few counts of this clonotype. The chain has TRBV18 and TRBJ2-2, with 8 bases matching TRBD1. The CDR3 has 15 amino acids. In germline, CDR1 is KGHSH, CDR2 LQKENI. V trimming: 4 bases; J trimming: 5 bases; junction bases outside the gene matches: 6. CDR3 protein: CASSRDRSPTGELFF. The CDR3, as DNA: TGTGCCAGCTCACGGGACAGGTCCCCAACCGGGGAGCTGTTTTTT.

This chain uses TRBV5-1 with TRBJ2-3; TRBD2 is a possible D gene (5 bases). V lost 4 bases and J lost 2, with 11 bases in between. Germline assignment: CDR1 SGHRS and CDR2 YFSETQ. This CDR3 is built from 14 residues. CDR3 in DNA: TGCGCCAGCAGCGAAAGGACTCACACAGATACGCAGTATTTT. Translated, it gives CASSERTHTDTQYF.

The CDR3 DNA sequence: TGTGCCGGACGGGGGGGAATTAGCACAGATACGCAGTATTTT. Translation: CAGRGGISTDTQYF. The chain joins TRBV28 to TRBJ2-3, with 8 bases matching TRBD2. Germline values: CDR1 MDHEN, CDR2 SYDVKM. Trimming took 11 bases from V and 0 from J; bases not matched to a gene: 7. CDR3 length: 14 residues.

The CDR3 DNA reads as TGTGCCAGCAGCCGGGACCTGGGAGAGCAGTACTTC. The encoded protein is CASSRDLGEQYF. The rearrangement links TRBV2 to TRBJ2-7; D might be TRBD1 or TRBD2, each matching 5 bases. V dropped 6 bases and J dropped 7 bases, with 13 bases sitting between them. Germline values: CDR1 SNHLY, CDR2 FYNNEI. This CDR3 region has 12 residues.

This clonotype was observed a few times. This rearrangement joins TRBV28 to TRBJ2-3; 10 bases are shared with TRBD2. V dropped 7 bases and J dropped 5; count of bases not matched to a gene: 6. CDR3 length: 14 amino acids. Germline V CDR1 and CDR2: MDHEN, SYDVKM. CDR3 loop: CASTSSGRGDTQYF. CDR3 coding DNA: TGTGCCAGCACCTCTAGCGGGAGAGGAGATACGCAGTATTTT. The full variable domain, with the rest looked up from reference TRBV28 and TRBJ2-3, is DVKVTQSSRYLVKRTGEKVFLECVQDMDHENMFWYRQDPGLGLRLIYFSYDVKMKEKGDIPEGYSVSREKKERFSLILESASTNQTSMYLCASTSSGRGDTQYFGPGTRLTVL.

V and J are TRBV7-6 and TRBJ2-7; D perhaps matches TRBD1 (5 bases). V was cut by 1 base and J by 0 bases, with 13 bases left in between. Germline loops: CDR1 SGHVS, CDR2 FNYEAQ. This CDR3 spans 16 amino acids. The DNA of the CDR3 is TGTGCCAGCAGCTTAGTTTTCCAGGGCGACTCCTACGAGCAGTACTTC. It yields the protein CASSLVFQGDSYEQYF. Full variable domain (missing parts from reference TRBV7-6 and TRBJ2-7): GAGVSQSPRYKVTKRGQDVALRCDPISGHVSLYWYRQALGQGPEFLTYFNYEAQQDKSGLPNDRFSAERPEGSISTLTIQRTEQRDSAMYRCASSLVFQGDSYEQYFGPGTRLTVT.

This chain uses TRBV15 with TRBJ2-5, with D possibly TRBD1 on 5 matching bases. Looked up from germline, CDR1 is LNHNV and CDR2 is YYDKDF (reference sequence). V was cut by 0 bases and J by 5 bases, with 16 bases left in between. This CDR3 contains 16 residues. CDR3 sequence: CATSRDLRSKGETQYF. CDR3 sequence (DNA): TGTGCCACCAGCAGAGATCTTCGCAGCAAGGGGGAGACCCAGTACTTC.

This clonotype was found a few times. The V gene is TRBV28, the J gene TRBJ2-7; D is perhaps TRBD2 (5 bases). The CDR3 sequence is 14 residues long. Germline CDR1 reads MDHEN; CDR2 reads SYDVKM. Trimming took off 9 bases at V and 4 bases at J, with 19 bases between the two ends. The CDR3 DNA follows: TGTGCCAGTCACGCCGGGGTCGGCGGATACGAGCAGTACTTC. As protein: CASHAGVGGYEQYF.

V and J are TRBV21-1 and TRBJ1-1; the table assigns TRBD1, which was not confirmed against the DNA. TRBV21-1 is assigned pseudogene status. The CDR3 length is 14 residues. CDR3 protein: CASRLKTGDTEAFF. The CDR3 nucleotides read TGTGCCAGCAGATTAAAGACCGGGGACACTGAAGCTTTCTTT.

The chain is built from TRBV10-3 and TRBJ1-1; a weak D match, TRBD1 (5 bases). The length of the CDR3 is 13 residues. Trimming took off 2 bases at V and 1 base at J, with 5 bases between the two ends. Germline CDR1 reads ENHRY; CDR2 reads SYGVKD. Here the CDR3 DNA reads TGTGCCATCAGTGAGACAGGGAACACTGAAGCTTTCTTT. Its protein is CAISETGNTEAFF.

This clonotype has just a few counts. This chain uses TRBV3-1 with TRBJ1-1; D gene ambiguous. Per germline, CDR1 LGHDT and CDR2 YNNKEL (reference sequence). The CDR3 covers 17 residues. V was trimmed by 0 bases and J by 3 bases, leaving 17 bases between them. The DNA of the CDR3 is TGTGCCAGCAGCCAAGATGTGGGAACGTGCTGGCACACTGAAGCTTTCTTT. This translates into CASSQDVGTCWHTEAFF.

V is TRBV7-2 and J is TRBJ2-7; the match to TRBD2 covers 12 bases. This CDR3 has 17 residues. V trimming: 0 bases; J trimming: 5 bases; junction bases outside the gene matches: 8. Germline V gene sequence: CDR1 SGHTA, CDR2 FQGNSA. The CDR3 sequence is CASSLAASGRGVHEQYF. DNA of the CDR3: TGTGCCAGCAGCTTAGCGGCTAGCGGGAGGGGAGTCCACGAGCAGTACTTC.

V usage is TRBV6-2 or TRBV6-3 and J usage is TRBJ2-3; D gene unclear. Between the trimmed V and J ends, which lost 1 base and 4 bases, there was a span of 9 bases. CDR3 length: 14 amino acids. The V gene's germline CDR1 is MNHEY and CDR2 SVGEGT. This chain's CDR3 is CASSYWARADTQYF. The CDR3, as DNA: TGTGCCAGCAGTTACTGGGCCAGAGCAGATACGCAGTATTTT.

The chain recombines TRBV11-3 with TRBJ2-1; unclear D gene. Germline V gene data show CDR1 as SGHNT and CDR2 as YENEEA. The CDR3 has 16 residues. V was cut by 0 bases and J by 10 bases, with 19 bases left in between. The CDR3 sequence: CASSLDSGRPNAEQFF. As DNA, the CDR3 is TGTGCCAGCAGCTTAGATTCAGGACGACCCAATGCGGAGCAGTTCTTC.

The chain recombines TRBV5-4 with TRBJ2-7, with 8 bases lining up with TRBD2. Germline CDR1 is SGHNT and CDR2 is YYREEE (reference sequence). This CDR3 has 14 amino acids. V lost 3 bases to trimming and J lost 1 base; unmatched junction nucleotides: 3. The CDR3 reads CASSWASGSYEQYF. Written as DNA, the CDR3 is TGTGCCAGCAGCTGGGCTAGCGGGTCCTACGAGCAGTACTTC.

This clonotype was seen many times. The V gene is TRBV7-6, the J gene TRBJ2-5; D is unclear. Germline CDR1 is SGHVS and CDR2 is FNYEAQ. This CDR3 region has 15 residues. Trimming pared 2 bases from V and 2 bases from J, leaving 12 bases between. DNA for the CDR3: TGTGCCAGCAGCTTATTATCCGATAGACAAGAGACCCAGTACTTC. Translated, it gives CASSLLSDRQETQYF.

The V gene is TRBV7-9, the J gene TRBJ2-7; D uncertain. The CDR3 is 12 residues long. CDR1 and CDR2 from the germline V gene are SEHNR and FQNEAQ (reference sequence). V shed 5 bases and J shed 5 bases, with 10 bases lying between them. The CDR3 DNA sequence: TGTGCCAGCAGCAAGTCCCGGGACGAGCAGTACTTC. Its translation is CASSKSRDEQYF. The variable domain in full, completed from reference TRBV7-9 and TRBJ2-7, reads DTGVSQNPRHKITKRGQNVTFRCDPISEHNRLYWYRQTLGQGPEFLTYFQNEAQLEKSRLLSDRFSAERPKGSFSTLEIQRTEQGDSAMYLCASSKSRDEQYFGPGTRLTVT.

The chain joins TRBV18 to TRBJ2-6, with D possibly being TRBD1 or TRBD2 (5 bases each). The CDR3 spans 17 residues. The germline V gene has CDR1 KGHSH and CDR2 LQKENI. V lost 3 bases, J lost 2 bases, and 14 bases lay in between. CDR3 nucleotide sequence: TGTGCCAGCTCACCGGACGGGACCCTCGCTGGGGCCAACGTCCTGACTTTC. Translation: CASSPDGTLAGANVLTF.